This T cell receptor (beta chain) appears in the sequencing data of a study of T-cell reconstitution after alpha-beta-depleted transplantation in children. Study conclusions and caveats: Newly generated T cells supplied most T-cell counts and diversity one year post-transplant. Reportedly, alpha-beta T cells present about two months post-transplant originated from several hundred expanded clones of graft origin.

Concerning this clonotype: Its target is not known.

This sample's TCRbeta library carried unique molecular identifier barcodes. Using its own MiXCR run on the PCR reads, TCRdb lists one record per CDR3 protein. The repertoire has approximately 980,000 distinct CDR3 sequences, about 29% of them found once; the top ten carry 25% to 35%. After removal of 6 bases from V and 0 bases from J, the junction contained 5 bases not matched to a gene. This CDR3 contains 15 residues. The V and J genes are TRBV12-3 or TRBV12-4 and TRBJ1-5, with TRBD1 matching over 7 bases. This material consisted of PBMCs, mostly from graft donor cells, taken 360 days after TCRalphabeta/CD19-depleted stem cell transplant. This TCR was sampled from a boy younger than two who had a stem cell transplant for SCID, so the T cells may come from the graft donor. The DNA of the CDR3 is TGTGCCAGCAGGGGGACAGATCTTAGCAATCAGCCCCAGCATTTT. This gives the protein CASRGTDLSNQPQHF.